The 17 T cell receptor beta chains given below trace back to one sample, sequenced in a study of technical replicates of blood from several donors. Using immunoSEQ multiplex PCR, the repertoire was profiled, and TCRdb retains in-frame clones only, with some absent. The sample contains 60,000 to 85,000 clones, roughly 90% of which appear only once. Sequencing was done on a sample of T cells isolated from PBMCs. These receptors came from a human donor in good health.

The CDR3 spells CASSLNGGTSYEQYF. CDR3 in DNA: TGTGCCAGCAGCTTAAACGGAGGGACGTCCTACGAGCAGTACTTC. The genes are TRBV7-2 and TRBJ2-7; tentative D call: TRBD2 (6 bases). Trimming left V 2 bases short and J 1 base short, with 12 bases between. The germline V gene encodes CDR1 SGHTA and CDR2 FQGNSA. The CDR3 has 15 residues.

The rearrangement links TRBV2 to TRBJ2-7; 8 bases line up with TRBD2. Per the germline V gene, CDR1 is SNHLY and CDR2 is FYNNEI. The length of the CDR3 is 15 residues. The J segment lost 4 bases and the V segment lost 4 bases, leaving 9 bases of the junction unmatched. CDR3 protein: CASSVGGGTPYEQYF. CDR3 coding DNA: TGTGCCAGCAGTGTCGGGGGGGGGACGCCTTACGAGCAGTACTTC.

The V and J genes are TRBV28 and TRBJ2-3; 9 bases map to TRBD1. Germline loops: CDR1 MDHEN, CDR2 SYDVKM. The V gene end was trimmed by 6 bases and the J gene end by 2 bases; junction bases not matched to a gene: 6. CDR3 size: 15 residues. The CDR3 loop reads CASRGTGSLTDTQYF. The CDR3 DNA sequence: TGTGCCAGCAGGGGGACAGGGTCCCTCACAGATACGCAGTATTTT.

The chain combines TRBV9 with TRBJ2-7; 8 bases fit TRBD1. The CDR3 totals 14 residues. With 4 bases clipped from V and 3 bases from J, the junction kept 6 bases outside the gene matches. Germline V gives CDR1 SGDLS, CDR2 YYNGEE. Here the CDR3 reads CASSPRQGNYEQYF. In DNA, the CDR3 is TGTGCCAGCAGCCCCAGACAGGGGAACTACGAGCAGTACTTC.

The chain uses TRBV19 and TRBJ2-3; a weak D match, TRBD1 (6 bases). Germline V gives CDR1 LNHDA, CDR2 SQIVND (reference sequence). V was clipped by 8 bases and J by 2 bases, with 11 bases between them. This CDR3 spans 13 amino acids. CDR3 region: CASGPGATDTQYF. The CDR3 nucleotides are TGTGCCAGTGGGCCAGGGGCCACAGATACGCAGTATTTT.

The genes are TRBV19 and TRBJ1-1, with D possibly TRBD1 on 6 matching bases. Trimming cost V 5 bases and J 1 base, with 11 bases left between them. Germline lookup yields CDR1 LNHDA and CDR2 SQIVND (reference sequence). The CDR3 consists of 14 residues. The CDR3 spells CASSLQGRNTEAFF. The CDR3 bases are TGTGCCAGTAGTTTACAGGGCAGGAACACTGAAGCTTTCTTT.

V gene TRBV4-3 combines with J gene TRBJ2-1; TRBD2 matches 11 bases. CDR3 length equals 18 residues. V gave up 0 bases and J gave up 7 bases; unmatched junction bases: 11. Germline V gene lookup returns CDR1 LGHNA and CDR2 YSLEER. In DNA, the CDR3 is TGCGCCAGCAGCCAAGATAGTTCTAGCGGGAGGAGAGGTAATGAGCAGTTCTTC. Translated: CASSQDSSSGRRGNEQFF.

This sequence joins TRBV6-5 and TRBJ1-5; the D gene is possibly TRBD1 (5 bases). Germline V gene data show CDR1 as MNHEY and CDR2 as SVGAGI. Trimming left V 5 bases short and J 0 bases short, with 11 bases between. The CDR3 consists of 15 residues. This chain's CDR3 is CASSRDFFSNQPQHF. The CDR3 DNA reads as TGTGCCAGCAGTAGGGACTTTTTTAGCAATCAGCCCCAGCATTTT.

The V and J genes are TRBV19 and TRBJ2-7, with 9 bases matching TRBD1. Germline loops: CDR1 LNHDA, CDR2 SQIVND (reference sequence). The CDR3 sequence is 14 residues long. Unmatched junction bases numbered 3, after V lost 3 bases and J lost 3 bases. The CDR3 DNA is TGTGCCAGTAGTATCGAGGACAGGGGCTACGAGCAGTACTTC. Residues: CASSIEDRGYEQYF.

The chain couples TRBV11-3 to TRBJ2-5; the D gene is possibly TRBD1 (5 bases). This CDR3 is built from 14 residues. Germline V lookup: CDR1 SGHNT, CDR2 YENEEA. Trimming removed 1 base from V and 4 bases from J, with 10 bases in between. In DNA form, the CDR3 reads TGTGCCAGCAGCTTAGGCAGGGTTAGAGAGACCCAGTACTTC. Its translation is CASSLGRVRETQYF.

This rearrangement joins TRBV5-8 to TRBJ1-2, with 8 bases identical to TRBD1. This CDR3 has 16 amino acids. The ends lost 1 base at V and 3 bases at J; junction bases unmatched: 8. Germline V gene sequence: CDR1 SGHTS, CDR2 YDEGEE. CDR3 loop: CASSLSAGDRYYGYTF. In DNA, the CDR3 is TGTGCCAGCAGCTTGAGTGCCGGGGACAGGTACTATGGCTACACCTTC.

The chain couples TRBV4-1 to TRBJ1-1; D perhaps matches TRBD1 (6 bases). From germline, CDR1 is MGHRA and CDR2 YSYEKL. CDR3 length: 13 amino acids. The germline V and J ends were trimmed by 4 bases and 3 bases, with 9 bases remaining between them. CDR3 sequence (DNA): TGCGCCAGCAGCCGCCAGGGGTACACTGAAGCTTTCTTT. This codes for CASSRQGYTEAFF.

CDR3 nucleotides: TGTGCCATCGGACGGACAGGGAGAGCTTTCTTT. Amino acids: CAIGRTGRAFF. The V and J genes are TRBV28 and TRBJ1-1; TRBD1 matches 8 bases. Germline values: CDR1 MDHEN, CDR2 SYDVKM. The CDR3 spans 11 residues. J lost 10 bases, V lost 10 bases, and 8 bases had no gene match.

The chain is built from TRBV11-2 and TRBJ2-1; 12 nucleotides agree with TRBD2. The CDR3 runs 15 residues. Per germline, CDR1 SGHAT and CDR2 FQNNGV. V trimming: 2 bases; J trimming: 10 bases; junction bases outside the gene matches: 6. The DNA for the CDR3 is TGTGCCAGCAGCTTACTAGCGGGAGGGCCCAGGGAGCAGTTCTTC. Its protein product is CASSLLAGGPREQFF.

The chain joins TRBV5-4 to TRBJ2-7, with TRBD1 matching 9 bases. The CDR3 spans 13 residues. The V segment lost 10 bases and the J segment 5 bases; nucleotides outside the gene matches: 10. Per germline, CDR1 SGHNT and CDR2 YYREEE (reference sequence). For the CDR3, the DNA is TGTGCCTTTAAGGGACAGGGACAGGACGAGCAGTACTTC. Translation: CAFKGQGQDEQYF.

This chain connects TRBV5-4 to TRBJ2-1; 13 nucleotides line up with TRBD2. The CDR3 has 16 amino acids. Germline values: CDR1 SGHNT, CDR2 YYREEE (reference sequence). V shed 9 bases and J 8 bases; nucleotides not matched to a gene: 14. CDR3 region: CATRTGLAGELYEQFF. The CDR3 nucleotides read TGTGCCACCAGGACCGGACTAGCGGGAGAACTATATGAGCAGTTCTTC.

This sequence joins TRBV28 and TRBJ1-5; D is uncertain. This CDR3 comprises 15 residues. Germline values: CDR1 MDHEN, CDR2 SYDVKM. Trimming cost V 3 bases and J 0 bases, with 9 bases left between them. The chain's CDR3 is CASSFSADSNQPQHF. CDR3 in DNA: TGTGCCAGCAGTTTCTCAGCGGATAGCAATCAGCCCCAGCATTTT.